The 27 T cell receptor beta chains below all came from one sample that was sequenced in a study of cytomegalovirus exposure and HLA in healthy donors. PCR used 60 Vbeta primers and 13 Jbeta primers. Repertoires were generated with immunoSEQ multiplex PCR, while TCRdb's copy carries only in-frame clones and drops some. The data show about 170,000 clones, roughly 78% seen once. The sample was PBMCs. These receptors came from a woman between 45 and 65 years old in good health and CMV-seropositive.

The CDR3 loop reads CASSPRDRGNIQYF. For the CDR3, the DNA is TGTGCCAGCAGCCCCCGGGACAGGGGGAACATTCAGTACTTC. The V and J genes are TRBV7-2 and TRBJ2-4; 11 nucleotides match TRBD1. V lost 5 bases and J lost 7; bases outside the gene matches: 4. This CDR3 comprises 14 residues. Looked up from germline, CDR1 is SGHTA and CDR2 is FQGNSA.

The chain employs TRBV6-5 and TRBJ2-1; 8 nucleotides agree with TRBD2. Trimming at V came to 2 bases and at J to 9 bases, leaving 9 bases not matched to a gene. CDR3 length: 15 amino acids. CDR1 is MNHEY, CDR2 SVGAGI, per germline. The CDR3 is CASSYTGGLVVEQFF. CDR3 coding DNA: TGTGCCAGCAGTTACACGGGGGGACTAGTGGTTGAGCAGTTCTTC.

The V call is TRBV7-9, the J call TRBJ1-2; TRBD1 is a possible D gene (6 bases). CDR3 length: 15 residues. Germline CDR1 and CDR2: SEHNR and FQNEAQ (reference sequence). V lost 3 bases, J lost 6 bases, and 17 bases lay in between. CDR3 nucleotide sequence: TGTGCCAGCAGCTTTAGTCTCAGGGGACGTCATGGCTACACCTTC. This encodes CASSFSLRGRHGYTF.

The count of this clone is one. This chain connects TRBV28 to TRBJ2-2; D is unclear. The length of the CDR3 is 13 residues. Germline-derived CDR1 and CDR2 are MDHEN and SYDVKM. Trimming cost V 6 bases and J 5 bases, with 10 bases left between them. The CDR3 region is CASSRTHTGELFF. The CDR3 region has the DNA TGTGCCAGCAGCCGCACACATACCGGGGAGCTGTTTTTT.

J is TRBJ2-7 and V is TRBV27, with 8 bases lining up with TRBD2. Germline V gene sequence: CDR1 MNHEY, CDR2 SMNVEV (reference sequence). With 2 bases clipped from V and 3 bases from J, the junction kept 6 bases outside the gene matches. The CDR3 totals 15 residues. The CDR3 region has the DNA TGTGCCAGCAGTTTAGTTTCTGCGGGAGGCTACGAGCAGTACTTC. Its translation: CASSLVSAGGYEQYF.

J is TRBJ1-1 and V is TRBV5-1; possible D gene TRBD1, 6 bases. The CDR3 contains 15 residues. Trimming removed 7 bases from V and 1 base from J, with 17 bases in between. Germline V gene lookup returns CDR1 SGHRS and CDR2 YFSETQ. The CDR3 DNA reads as TGCGCCAGCTTCGGCCTACAGGGTGCGAACACTGAAGCTTTCTTT. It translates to CASFGLQGANTEAFF.

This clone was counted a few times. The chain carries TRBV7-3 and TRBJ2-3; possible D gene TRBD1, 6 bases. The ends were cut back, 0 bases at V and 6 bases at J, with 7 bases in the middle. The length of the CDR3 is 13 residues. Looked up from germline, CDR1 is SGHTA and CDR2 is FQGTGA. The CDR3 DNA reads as TGTGCCAGCAGCTTAACTAGGGGGGATACGCAGTATTTT. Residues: CASSLTRGDTQYF.

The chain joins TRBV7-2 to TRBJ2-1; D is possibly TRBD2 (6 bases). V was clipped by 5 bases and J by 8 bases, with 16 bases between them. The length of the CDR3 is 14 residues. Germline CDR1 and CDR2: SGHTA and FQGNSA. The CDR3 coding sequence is TGTGCCAGCAGCCCGGACTACGCCGTGGATGAGCAGTTCTTC. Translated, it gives CASSPDYAVDEQFF.

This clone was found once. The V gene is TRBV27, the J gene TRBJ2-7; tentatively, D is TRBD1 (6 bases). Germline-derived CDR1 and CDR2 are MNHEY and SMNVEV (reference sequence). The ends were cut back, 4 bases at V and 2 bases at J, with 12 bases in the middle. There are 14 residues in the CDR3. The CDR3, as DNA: TGTGCCAGCAGTTACAACAGGGAAGCCTACGAGCAGTACTTC. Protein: CASSYNREAYEQYF.

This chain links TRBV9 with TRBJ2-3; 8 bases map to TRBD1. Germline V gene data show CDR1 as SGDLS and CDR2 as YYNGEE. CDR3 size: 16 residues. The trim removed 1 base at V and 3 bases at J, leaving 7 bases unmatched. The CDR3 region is CASSVPLGTGTDTQYF. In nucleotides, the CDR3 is TGTGCCAGCAGCGTACCCCTCGGGACAGGTACAGATACGCAGTATTTT.

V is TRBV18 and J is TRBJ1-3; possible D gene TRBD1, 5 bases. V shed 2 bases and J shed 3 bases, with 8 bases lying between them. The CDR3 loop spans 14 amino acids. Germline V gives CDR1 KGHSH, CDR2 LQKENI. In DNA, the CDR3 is TGTGCCAGCTCACCAGCAGGGAATGGAAACACCATATATTTT. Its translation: CASSPAGNGNTIYF.

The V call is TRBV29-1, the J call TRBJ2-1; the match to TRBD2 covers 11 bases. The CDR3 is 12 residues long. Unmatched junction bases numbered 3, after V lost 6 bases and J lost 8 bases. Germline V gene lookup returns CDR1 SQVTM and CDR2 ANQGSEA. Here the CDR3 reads CSVLTSGDEQFF. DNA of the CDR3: TGCAGCGTCCTGACTAGCGGGGATGAGCAGTTCTTC.

The CDR3 region has the DNA TGTGCCAGCAGCCAAGAGGAGTCAAGCTCTGGAAACACCATATATTTT. Its protein product is CASSQEESSSGNTIYF. The chain employs TRBV4-2 and TRBJ1-3, with D unresolved. The CDR3 totals 16 residues. Germline-derived CDR1 and CDR2 are LGHNA and YNFKEQ. V shed 0 bases and J shed 0 bases, with 9 bases lying between them.

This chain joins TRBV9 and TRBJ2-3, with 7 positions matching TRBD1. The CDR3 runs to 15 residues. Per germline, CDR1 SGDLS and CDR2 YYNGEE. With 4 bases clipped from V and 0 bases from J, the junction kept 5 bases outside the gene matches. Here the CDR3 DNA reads TGTGCCAGCAGCCCGGGACAGATTAGCACAGATACGCAGTATTTT. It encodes CASSPGQISTDTQYF.

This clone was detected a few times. CDR3 nucleotides: TGTGCCAGTAGTCCCTCCAGGGGCTCCTACGAGCAGTACTTC. Protein sequence: CASSPSRGSYEQYF. The chain couples TRBV19 to TRBJ2-5, with TRBD1 as a possible D gene (6 bases). The last part of the DNA fits TRBJ2-7 better; the J call may be wrong. The CDR3 spans 14 residues. Germline V gives CDR1 LNHDA, CDR2 SQIVND (reference sequence).

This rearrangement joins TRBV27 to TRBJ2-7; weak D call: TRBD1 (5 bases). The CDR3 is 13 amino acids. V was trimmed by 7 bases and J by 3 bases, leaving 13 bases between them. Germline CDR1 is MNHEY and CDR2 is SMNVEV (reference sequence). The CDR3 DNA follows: TGTGCCAGCAAGAGGCAGGGTGGCTACGAGCAGTACTTC. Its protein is CASKRQGGYEQYF.

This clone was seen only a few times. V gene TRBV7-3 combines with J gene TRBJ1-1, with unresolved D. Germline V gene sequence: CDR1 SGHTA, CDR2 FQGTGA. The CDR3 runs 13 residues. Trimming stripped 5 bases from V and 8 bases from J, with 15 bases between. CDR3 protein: CASSPHLGSEAFF. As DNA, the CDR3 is TGTGCCAGCAGCCCTCACCTGGGGAGCGAAGCTTTCTTT.

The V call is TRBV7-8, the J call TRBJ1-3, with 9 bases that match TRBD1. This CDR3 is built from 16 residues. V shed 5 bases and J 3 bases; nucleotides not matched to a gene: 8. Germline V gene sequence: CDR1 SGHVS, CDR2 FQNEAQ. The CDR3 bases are TGTGCCAGCAGCAAAGCCGGGACAGGGAATGGAAACACCATATATTTT. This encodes CASSKAGTGNGNTIYF.

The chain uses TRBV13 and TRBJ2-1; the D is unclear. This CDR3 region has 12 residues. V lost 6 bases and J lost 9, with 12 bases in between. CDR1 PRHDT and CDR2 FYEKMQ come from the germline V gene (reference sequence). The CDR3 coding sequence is TGTGCCAGCAGTCCCCCCGTCGGTGAGCAGTTCTTC. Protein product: CASSPPVGEQFF.

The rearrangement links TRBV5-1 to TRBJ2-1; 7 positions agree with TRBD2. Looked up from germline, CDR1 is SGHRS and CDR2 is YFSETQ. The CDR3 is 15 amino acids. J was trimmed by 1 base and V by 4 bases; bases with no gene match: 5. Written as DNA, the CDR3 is TGCGCCAGCAGCGTTTGGGGGGGATCCTACAATGAGCAGTTCTTC. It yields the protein CASSVWGGSYNEQFF.

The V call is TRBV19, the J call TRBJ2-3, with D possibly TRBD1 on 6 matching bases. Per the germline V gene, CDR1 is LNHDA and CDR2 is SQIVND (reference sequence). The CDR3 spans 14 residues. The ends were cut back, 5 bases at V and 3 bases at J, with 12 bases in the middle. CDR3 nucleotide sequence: TGTGCCAGTAGTGAACAGGGCGCGACAGATACGCAGTATTTT. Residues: CASSEQGATDTQYF.

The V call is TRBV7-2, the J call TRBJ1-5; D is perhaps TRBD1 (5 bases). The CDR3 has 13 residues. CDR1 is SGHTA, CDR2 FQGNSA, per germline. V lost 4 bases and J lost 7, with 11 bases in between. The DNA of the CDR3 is TGTGCCAGCAGCTCGGGACTTTTACAGCCCCAGCATTTT. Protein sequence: CASSSGLLQPQHF.

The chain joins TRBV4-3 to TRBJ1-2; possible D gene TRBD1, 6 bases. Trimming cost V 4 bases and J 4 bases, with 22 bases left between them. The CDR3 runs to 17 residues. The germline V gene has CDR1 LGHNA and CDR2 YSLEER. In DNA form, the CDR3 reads TGCGCCAGCAGCCTTAAGGAGAAGGGGACATCACCCTATGGCTACACCTTC. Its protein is CASSLKEKGTSPYGYTF.

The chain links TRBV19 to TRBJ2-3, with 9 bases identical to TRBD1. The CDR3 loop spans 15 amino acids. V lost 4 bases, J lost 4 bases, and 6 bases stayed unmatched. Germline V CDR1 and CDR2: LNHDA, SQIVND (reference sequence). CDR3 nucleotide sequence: TGTGCCAGTAGTAACCGGGACAGGGTCGCAGATACGCAGTATTTT. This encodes CASSNRDRVADTQYF. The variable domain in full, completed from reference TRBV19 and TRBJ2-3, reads DGGITQSPKYLFRKEGQNVTLSCEQNLNHDAMYWYRQDPGQGLRLIYYSQIVNDFQKGDIAEGYSVSREKKESFPLTVTSAQKNPTAFYLCASSNRDRVADTQYFGPGTRLTVL.

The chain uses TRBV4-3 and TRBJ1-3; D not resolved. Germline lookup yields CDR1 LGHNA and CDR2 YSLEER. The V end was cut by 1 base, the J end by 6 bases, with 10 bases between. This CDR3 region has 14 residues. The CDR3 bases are TGCGCCAGCAGCCAAGTAGAGCTCGCAAACACCATATATTTT. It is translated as CASSQVELANTIYF.

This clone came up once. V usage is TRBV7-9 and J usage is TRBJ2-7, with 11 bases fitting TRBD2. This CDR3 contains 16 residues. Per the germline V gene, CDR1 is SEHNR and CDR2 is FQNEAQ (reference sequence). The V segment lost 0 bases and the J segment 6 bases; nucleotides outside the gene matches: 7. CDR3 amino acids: CASSLARASGGREQYF. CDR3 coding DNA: TGTGCCAGCAGCTTAGCGAGGGCTAGCGGGGGGCGCGAGCAGTACTTC.

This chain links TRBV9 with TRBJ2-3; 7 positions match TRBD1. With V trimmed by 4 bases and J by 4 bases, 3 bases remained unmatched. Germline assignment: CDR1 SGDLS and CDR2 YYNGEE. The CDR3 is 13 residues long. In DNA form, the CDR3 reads TGTGCCAGCAGCCCAGGGACAGCAGATACGCAGTATTTT. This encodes CASSPGTADTQYF.